The 11 T cell receptor beta chains below come from one sample, sequenced in a study of T cells in Graves' hyperthyroidism and ophthalmopathy. There were TCR beta CDR3 regions amplified from RNA transcripts. First-round RT-PCR targeting the TCR CDR3 was performed with the HTBI primer set. TCRdb redid the calling of the multiplex PCR reads with MiXCR, one entry per CDR3 protein. The sample lists a few hundred thousand distinct CDR3 sequences; about 15% were seen once. The sample taken for sequencing was blood. These TCRs come from a woman between 18 and 29 years old with Graves' ophthalmopathy.

The chain uses TRBV12-3 or TRBV12-4 and TRBJ1-3, with D maybe TRBD1 (5 bases). The length of the CDR3 is 15 residues. V was trimmed by 6 bases and J by 0 bases, leaving 12 bases between them. For the CDR3, the DNA is TGTGCCAGCAGCCGGCGGGGGTTCTCTGGAAACACCATATATTTT. Its protein is CASSRRGFSGNTIYF.

This clonotype was observed many times. The CDR3 spells CSARVLAGAFYEQYF. The CDR3 nucleotides read TGCAGTGCTAGAGTACTAGCGGGGGCCTTCTACGAGCAGTACTTC. J is TRBJ2-7 and V is TRBV20-1, with 11 bases lining up with TRBD2. Germline CDR1 is DFQATT and CDR2 is SNEGSKA (reference sequence). J gave up 3 bases and V 1 base, and 5 bases lay outside the gene matches. The CDR3 contains 15 residues.

The table lists this clonotype with many counts. The chain links TRBV11-2 to TRBJ1-6; TRBD1 matches at 8 bases. Per germline, CDR1 SGHAT and CDR2 FQNNGV. Trimming removed 4 bases from V and 9 bases from J; junction bases left unmatched: 8. CDR3 length: 15 residues. CDR3 protein: CASSSIQGESSPLHF. CDR3 coding DNA: TGTGCCAGCAGCTCAATACAGGGGGAAAGTTCACCCCTCCACTTT.

The chain carries TRBV9 and TRBJ2-1, with D unclear. Germline V gives CDR1 SGDLS, CDR2 YYNGEE. With 0 bases removed from V and 1 base from J, the gap between germline ends came to 8 bases. CDR3 length: 15 residues. The CDR3 DNA is TGTGCCAGCAGCGTAGCGGCGGTATCCTACAATGAGCAGTTCTTC. Amino acids: CASSVAAVSYNEQFF.

This clonotype came up many times. The CDR3 DNA is TGCAGTGCTAGATCTCCACTAGCACCCTCCTACGAGCAGTACTTC. Translating gives CSARSPLAPSYEQYF. The gene calls are TRBV20-1 and TRBJ2-7; tentatively, D is TRBD2 (6 bases). V was clipped by 2 bases and J by 0 bases, with 14 bases between them. Germline V gives CDR1 DFQATT, CDR2 SNEGSKA (reference sequence). The CDR3 length is 15 residues.

Concerning this clonotype: This clone may be a read error of a much larger clone one base away. The chain recombines TRBV7-2 with TRBJ2-3; TRBD2 agrees at 8 bases. The CDR3 length is 15 residues. Germline V gene sequence: CDR1 SGHTA, CDR2 FQGNSA. DNA for the CDR3: TGTGCCCGCAGCCGGACTAGCCGTAGCACAGATACGCAGTATTTT. Translating it yields CARSRTSRSTDTQYF.

The table lists this clonotype with a few counts. At one boundary the junction diverges from the germline segment, which might be a read error. This chain joins TRBV14 and TRBJ1-2; 7 bases map to TRBD1. CDR1 is SGHDN, CDR2 FVKESK, per germline. This CDR3 is 15 amino acids long. The CDR3 loop is CASSQDQGQTYGYAF. CDR3 nucleotides: TGTGCCAGCAGCCAAGACCAGGGACAGACCTATGGCTACGCCTTC.

This clonotype was seen many times. J is TRBJ1-2 and V is TRBV2; D gene unclear. V was cut by 3 bases and J by 1 base, with 18 bases left in between. CDR1 is SNHLY, CDR2 FYNNEI, per germline. The CDR3 extends over 17 amino acids. DNA of the CDR3: TGTGCCAGCAGTGATGATAGGAGGGCGGAAAATAACTATGGCTACACCTTC. Translating it yields CASSDDRRAENNYGYTF.

A single count supports this clonotype. The J gene is TRBJ2-1, the V gene TRBV5-8; TRBD2 matches 12 bases. J was trimmed by 4 bases and V by 8 bases; bases with no gene match: 7. The CDR3 is 15 residues long. The germline CDR1 and CDR2 sequences are SGHTS and YDEGEE. In nucleotides, the CDR3 is TGTGCCAGAGCTAGCGGGGGGGCACCATACAATGAGCAGTTCTTC. It is translated as CARASGGAPYNEQFF.

V and J are TRBV20-1 and TRBJ1-4; TRBD1 matches 9 bases. The V and J ends lost 5 bases and 7 bases, in that order; junction bases with no gene match: 5. There are 13 residues in the CDR3. Germline-derived CDR1 and CDR2 are DFQATT and SNEGSKA (reference sequence). DNA of the CDR3: TGCAGTGCTCTCGACAGGGGGACTGAAAAACTGTTTTTT. This gives the protein CSALDRGTEKLFF.

The V and J genes are TRBV5-6 and TRBJ2-7; 11 nucleotides line up with TRBD2. This CDR3 contains 15 residues. Germline V CDR1 and CDR2: SGHDT, YYEEEE. Trimming took 5 bases from V and 4 from J; bases not matched to a gene: 8. CDR3 in amino acids: CASRETGTSGYEQYF. Written as DNA, the CDR3 is TGTGCCAGCAGGGAGACCGGGACTAGCGGATACGAGCAGTACTTC. The full variable domain, its missing parts supplied by reference TRBV5-6 and TRBJ2-7, is DAGVTQSPTHLIKTRGQQVTLRCSPKSGHDTVSWYQQALGQGPQFIFQYYEEEERQRGNFPDRFSGHQFPNYSSELNVNALLLGDSALYLCASRETGTSGYEQYFGPGTRLTVT.